This TCR beta chain was observed in a study of blood T cell repertoires in COVID-19. At the level of the study: There were acute and convalescent COVID-19 samples, and they came from the United States, Italy and Spain.

This clone came up once. Categorization into cohorts depended on clinical history that participants reported. The CDR3 is 13 amino acids. V trimming: 6 bases; J trimming: 5 bases; junction bases outside the gene matches: 3. Original methodology: Amplification of reference gene primers provided the estimated nucleated cell counts. Produced via immunoSEQ multiplex PCR; TCRdb's table is partial and in-frame only. That table furnishes V, J and clone size, whereas the DNA furnished D and trimming. The sample has 180,000 or so clones, about 88% seen once. The source of this sequence is a woman in her thirties or forties with acute COVID-19. The V and J genes are TRBV12-3 or TRBV12-4 and TRBJ1-1, with TRBD1 matching 10 bases. The sequenced sample consisted of PBMCs or T cells enriched from blood (not recorded which). The CDR3 region is CASSDRGRTEAFF. Here the CDR3 DNA reads TGTGCCAGCAGCGACAGGGGGCGAACTGAAGCTTTCTTT.